This TCR beta chain derives from a study of Ad26.COV2.S vaccination and SARS-CoV-2 variants. About the research overall: By the intramuscular route, Ad26.COV2.S was given once, or twice 56 days apart.

Treatment noted: about 20 received Ad26.COV2.S at low or high dose, single or two shots; 5 received placebo; per-sample allocation not given. All samples were drawn on day 63, counting from the first vaccine or placebo injection. Findings and limits, study-wide: Recipients of either vaccine or placebo displayed similar breadth of non-spike TCRs. From the TCR breadth and depth analyses, total T cell responses may have been underestimated.

Assay: immunoSEQ multiplex PCR; the TCRdb copy retains only in-frame clones and omits some. The sample has hundreds of thousands of clones, over 75% seen once. Points on this clone: Its antigen remains unknown.

Germline V lookup: CDR1 SGHNT, CDR2 YYREEE (reference sequence). The CDR3 loop spans 17 amino acids. Losses at the gene ends were 4 bases for V and 4 bases for J; bases not matched to a gene: 7. The sequence derives from a person between 18 and 65 years old who received the Ad26.COV2.S COVID-19 vaccine or a placebo. Sample: peripheral blood, taken in a trial of Ad26.COV2.S vaccine versus placebo. The chain carries TRBV5-4 and TRBJ2-1, with 14 bases identical to TRBD2. The CDR3, as DNA: TGTGCCAGCAGCCCACGGACTAGCGGGGGGCCTTACAATGAGCAGTTCTTC. Amino acids: CASSPRTSGGPYNEQFF.